The T cell receptor (beta chain) described here comes from a study of blood T cell repertoires in COVID-19. TCRdb's copy holds only in-frame clones and misses some; the assay was immunoSEQ multiplex PCR. The sample has over 150,000 clones, under 95% seen once; the top ten hold approximately 2.2%. The sample consisted of peripheral blood. The clonotype originates from a man aged 18 to 30 with acute or convalescent COVID-19.

This CDR3 is CASSQERRVHSNQPQHF. The CDR3 region has the DNA TGTGCCAGCAGCCAAGAGCGCAGGGTTCATAGCAATCAGCCCCAGCATTTT. This sequence joins TRBV4-2 and TRBJ1-5; maybe TRBD1 (5 bases). This CDR3 has 17 residues. V lost 0 bases, J lost 0 bases, and 12 bases lay in between. Germline V lookup: CDR1 LGHNA, CDR2 YNFKEQ.